This is a list of T cell receptor beta chains from one sample in a study of blood T cell repertoires in COVID-19. The method was immunoSEQ multiplex PCR; TCRdb's version includes in-frame clones alone and lacks a portion of them. The sample consists of about 220,000 clones, 80% to 90% of them appearing once. Sequencing was carried out using peripheral blood. Receptors originate from a man aged 45-65 years with active or convalescent COVID-19. CDR3s include the opening cysteine and the closing phenylalanine or tryptophan.

v_call: TRBV29-1
cdr3_aa: CSVSAVSGANVLTF

v_call: TRBV28
cdr3_aa: CASSPLGGGDQPQHF

v_call: TRBV19
cdr3_aa: CAVGTGGHGETQYF

v_call: TRBV3-1/TRBV3-2
cdr3_aa: CASSLRQGEGYTF

v_call: TRBV12-2
cdr3_aa: CASRLAERGGGTDTQYF

v_call: TRBV6-2/TRBV6-3
cdr3_aa: CASSQRELRGYTF

v_call: TRBV3-1/TRBV3-2
cdr3_aa: CASSPSTGGDEAFF

v_call: TRBV27
cdr3_aa: CASSLGQFYGYTF

v_call: TRBV7-2
cdr3_aa: CASSLDRGYGYTF

v_call: TRBV9
cdr3_aa: CASSVRQGAGGELFF

v_call: TRBV12-5
cdr3_aa: CASGLVLLGGDTEAFF

v_call: TRBV27
cdr3_aa: CASRGAGGPWGTGELFF